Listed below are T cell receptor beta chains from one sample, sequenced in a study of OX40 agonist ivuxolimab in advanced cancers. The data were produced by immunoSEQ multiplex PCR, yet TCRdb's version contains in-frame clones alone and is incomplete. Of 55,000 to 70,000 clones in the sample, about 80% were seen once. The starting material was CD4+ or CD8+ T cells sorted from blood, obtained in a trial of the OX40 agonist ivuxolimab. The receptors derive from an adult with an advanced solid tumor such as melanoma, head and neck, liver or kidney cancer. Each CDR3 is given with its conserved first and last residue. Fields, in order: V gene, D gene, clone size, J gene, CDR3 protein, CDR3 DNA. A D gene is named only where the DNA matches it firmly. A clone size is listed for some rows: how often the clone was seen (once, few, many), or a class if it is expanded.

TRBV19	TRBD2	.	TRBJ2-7	CASSRGLAGSYEQYF	TGTGCCAGTAGTCGGGGACTAGCGGGCTCCTACGAGCAGTACTTC
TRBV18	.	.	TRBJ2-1	CASSPPVGNEQFF	TGTGCCAGCTCACCACCGGTCGGGAATGAGCAGTTCTTC
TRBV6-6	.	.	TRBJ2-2	CASSYYAANTGELFF	TGTGCCAGCAGTTACTATGCAGCGAACACCGGGGAGCTGTTTTTT
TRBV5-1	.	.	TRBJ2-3	CASSSQGTDTQYF	TGCGCCAGCAGCTCACAGGGCACAGATACGCAGTATTTT
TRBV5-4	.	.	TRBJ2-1	CASSYQVTSQTYNEQFF	TGTGCCAGCAGCTACCAAGTCACCTCACAGACCTACAATGAGCAGTTCTTC
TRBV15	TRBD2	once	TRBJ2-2	CATSRAGKGTSREVTGELFF	TGTGCCACCAGCAGAGCAGGGAAAGGTACTTCACGGGAGGTTACCGGGGAGCTGTTTTTT
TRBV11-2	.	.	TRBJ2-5	CASSLSNQETQYF	TGTGCCAGCAGCTTATCAAATCAAGAGACCCAGTACTTC
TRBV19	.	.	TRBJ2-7	CASRATGSSYEQYF	TGTGCCAGTAGGGCTACGGGGAGCTCCTACGAGCAGTACTTC
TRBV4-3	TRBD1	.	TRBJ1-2	CASSQEGGQGLGYTF	TGCGCCAGCAGCCAAGAGGGCGGACAGGGGCTTGGCTACACCTTC
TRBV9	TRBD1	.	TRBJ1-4	CASSFGQGDNEKLFF	TGTGCCAGCAGCTTCGGACAGGGAGATAATGAAAAACTGTTTTTT
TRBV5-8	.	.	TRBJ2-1	CASSLMGVAYNEQFF	TGTGCCAGCAGCTTAATGGGCGTAGCCTACAATGAGCAGTTCTTC
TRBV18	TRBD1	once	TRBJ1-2	CASSRQQGYYGYTF	TGTGCCAGCTCACGGCAACAGGGGTACTATGGCTACACCTTC
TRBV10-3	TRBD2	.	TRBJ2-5	CAISEGSPGGQETQYF	TGTGCCATCAGTGAGGGCTCCCCGGGGGGCCAAGAGACCCAGTACTTC
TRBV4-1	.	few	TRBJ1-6	CASSQVPIIQGEKDSPLHF	TGCGCCAGCAGCCAAGTCCCAATAATACAGGGAGAAAAGGATTCACCCCTCCACTTT
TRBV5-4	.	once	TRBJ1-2	CASSEGWGLNYGYTF	TGTGCCAGCAGCGAGGGCTGGGGCCTGAACTATGGCTACACCTTC
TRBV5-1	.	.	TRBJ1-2	CASSLARDTTYGYTF	TGCGCCAGCAGCTTGGCTCGGGACACGACGTATGGCTACACCTTC
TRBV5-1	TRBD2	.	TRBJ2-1	CASRRTSGGTSSYNEQFF	TGCGCCAGCAGGCGGACTAGCGGGGGGACTAGCTCCTACAATGAGCAGTTCTTC
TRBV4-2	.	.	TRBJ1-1	CASGRGTGNTEAFF	TGTGCCTCCGGGAGGGGGACTGGGAACACTGAAGCTTTCTTT
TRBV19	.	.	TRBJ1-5	CASSNDPRDGNSNQPQHF	TGTGCCAGTAGTAATGACCCCCGGGACGGAAATAGCAATCAGCCCCAGCATTTT
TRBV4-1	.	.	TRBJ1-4	CATRAGILSEKLFF	TGCGCCACAAGGGCCGGGATCCTCTCTGAAAAACTGTTTTTT
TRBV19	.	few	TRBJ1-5	CASSFSGREQPQHF	TGTGCCAGTAGTTTTTCAGGGCGAGAACAGCCCCAGCATTTT
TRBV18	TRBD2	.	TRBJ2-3	CASSPDEGGRGTDTQYF	TGTGCCAGCTCACCTGACGAGGGCGGGAGAGGGACAGATACGCAGTATTTT
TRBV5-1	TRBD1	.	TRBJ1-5	CASRLDRGPGQPQHF	TGCGCCAGCAGGCTAGACAGGGGGCCTGGGCAGCCCCAGCATTTT
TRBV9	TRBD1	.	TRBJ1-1	CASSPGTGETEAFF	TGTGCCAGCAGCCCCGGGACAGGGGAGACTGAAGCTTTCTTT
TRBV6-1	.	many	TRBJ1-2	CASSLGGRYGYTF	TGTGCCAGTTCCCTGGGGGGGCGCTATGGCTACACCTTC
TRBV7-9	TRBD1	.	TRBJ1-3	CASSSRTGGFTGNTIYF	TGTGCCAGCAGCTCGAGGACAGGGGGCTTTACTGGAAACACCATATATTTT
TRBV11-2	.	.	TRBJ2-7	CASSAWGRYEQYF	TGTGCCAGCAGCGCATGGGGCCGCTACGAGCAGTACTTC
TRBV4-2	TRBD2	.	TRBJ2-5	CASSPISGGAVETQYF	TGTGCCAGCAGTCCAATTAGCGGGGGGGCGGTTGAGACCCAGTACTTC
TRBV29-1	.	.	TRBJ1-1	CSAYVGGGTEAFF	TGCAGCGCGTACGTGGGGGGAGGAACTGAAGCTTTCTTT
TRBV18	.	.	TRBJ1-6	CASSPGMGSSNSPLHF	TGTGCCAGCTCACCAGGGATGGGGTCGAGTAATTCACCCCTCCACTTT
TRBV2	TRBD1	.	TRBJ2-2	CASQGVPGELFF	TGTGCCTCTCAGGGGGTCCCCGGGGAGCTGTTTTTT
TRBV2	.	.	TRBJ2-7	CASSYLSYEQYF	TGTGCCAGCAGTTACCTTTCCTACGAGCAGTACTTC
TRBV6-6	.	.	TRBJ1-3	CASSQQAGNTIYF	TGTGCCAGCAGTCAGCAGGCTGGAAACACCATATATTTT
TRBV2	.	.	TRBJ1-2	CASSPSWGYTF	TGTGCCAGCAGTCCATCTTGGGGCTACACCTTC
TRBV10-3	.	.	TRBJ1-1	CAILARGDTEAFF	TGTGCCATCCTTGCCCGGGGAGACACTGAAGCTTTCTTT
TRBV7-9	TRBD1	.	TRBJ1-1	CASNGQGARDTEAFF	TGTGCCAGCAACGGACAGGGGGCGAGAGACACTGAAGCTTTCTTT
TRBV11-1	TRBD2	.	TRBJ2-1	CASSFTGTSGNEQFF	TGTGCCAGCAGCTTTACCGGGACTAGCGGTAATGAGCAGTTCTTC
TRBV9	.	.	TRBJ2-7	CASSANSRAISEQYF	TGTGCCAGCAGCGCTAATAGCCGAGCGATTTCGGAGCAGTACTTC